This is a list of T cell receptor beta chains from one sample in a study of vaccination and CD4 T cells after COVID-19. TCRdb reprocessed the PCR reads via MiXCR and lists one record per CDR3 protein. The table shows about 14,000 distinct CDR3 sequences, with under 40% occurring only once. Antigens for these TCRs are unknown. Sample: CD4+ T cells from blood, cultured in vitro. Every receptor here comes from a human donor who had recovered from COVID-19. The CDR3 runs from the conserved cysteine through the conserved F or W. The order of the fields is D gene, J gene, V gene, clone size, CDR3 DNA, CDR3 protein. The D gene is left open where the match is weak. Clone size is stated in some rows and not others, as once, few, many or a class when expanded.

. TRBJ2-5 TRBV10-3 . TGTGCCATCAGTGAGTCGACTCCCAGCGGAGAAGAGACCCAGTACTTC CAISESTPSGEETQYF
TRBD2 TRBJ2-1 TRBV6-2/TRBV6-3 . TGTGCCACCGGACTAGCGGGGAGCTCCTACAATGAGCAGTTCTTC CATGLAGSSYNEQFF
. TRBJ2-7 TRBV12-3/TRBV12-4 . TGTGCCAGCAGTTTCGTTTGGCGGGACACCTGGTCGTACGAGCAGTACTTC CASSFVWRDTWSYEQYF
TRBD1 TRBJ1-1 TRBV20-1 few TGCAGTGCCCACAGGGGGCCGGGCACTGAAGCTTTCTTT CSAHRGPGTEAFF
. TRBJ2-5 TRBV7-2 few TGTGCCAGCAGCCAGAACGGAGTCCAAGAGACCCAGTACTTC CASSQNGVQETQYF
TRBD1 TRBJ2-5 TRBV11-2 . TGTGCCAGCAGCCGCCGGGACAGGGGCGCAAGGCCGAAAGAGACCCAGTACTTC CASSRRDRGARPKETQYF
TRBD1 TRBJ1-5 TRBV5-7 . TGTGCCAGCACCAATGACCATCCCGGGACAGGGGATCAGCCCCAGCATTTT CASTNDHPGTGDQPQHF
. TRBJ1-6 TRBV30 . TGTGCCTGGAGTGTACGTCCCAATTCACCCCTCCACTTT CAWSVRPNSPLHF
. TRBJ1-2 TRBV6-1 few TGTGCCAGCAACACAGGGAACCCCTATGGCTACACCTTC CASNTGNPYGYTF
. TRBJ1-1 TRBV19 few TGTGCCAGTAGTCCGGACCTTATGAACACTGAAGCTTTCTTT CASSPDLMNTEAFF
. TRBJ2-7 TRBV6-2/TRBV6-3 . TGTGCCAGCAGGGCCGGTGGGGGTTACGAGCAGTACTTC CASRAGGGYEQYF
. TRBJ1-2 TRBV6-1 . TGTGCCAGCAGTCGGACCCCCTATGGCTACACCTTC CASSRTPYGYTF
. TRBJ1-3 TRBV30 . TGTGCCTGGAGAAGTGACAGGTGGAGGAGAAACACCATATATTTT CAWRSDRWRRNTIYF
. TRBJ1-2 TRBV4-1 . TGCGCCAGCAGCCAAAGGGGGGGGGATGGCTACACCTTC CASSQRGGDGYTF
TRBD2 TRBJ2-7 TRBV5-5 . TGTGCCAGCAGCCCCGGGACTAGCGGCCTCGAGCAGTACTTC CASSPGTSGLEQYF